This is a list of T cell receptor beta chains from one sample in a study of cytomegalovirus exposure and HLA in healthy donors. The repertoire was sequenced with immunoSEQ multiplex PCR; TCRdb's copy has only in-frame clones and lacks some. The table has 200,000 to 250,000 clones, around 75% seen once. Sample: PBMCs. These receptors were taken from a woman aged 25 to 45 in good health and CMV-seronegative. Both conserved end residues are part of each CDR3. The order of the fields is V gene, D gene, J gene, clone size, CDR3 DNA, CDR3 protein. D genes are given only for firm matches. Size is stated for part of the rows, as once, few or many counts, or as a class when the clone is expanded.

>TRBV27|.|TRBJ2-7|.
TGTGCCAGCAGTTTAACAGGAGCCGAGCAGTACTTC
CASSLTGAEQYF
>TRBV6-5|TRBD1|TRBJ1-1|.
TGTGCCAGCAGGCACCGGGACAGAAACACTGAAGCTTTCTTT
CASRHRDRNTEAFF
>TRBV5-4|.|TRBJ2-7|.
TGTGCCAGCAGCCCACAGGTGGGGGGACCCTACGAGCAGTACTTC
CASSPQVGGPYEQYF
>TRBV7-7|.|TRBJ2-7|.
TGTGCTAGCAGCCGTGGTACAGGTGTCAACGAGCAGTACTTC
CASSRGTGVNEQYF
>TRBV5-1|.|TRBJ2-1|.
TGCGCCAGCAGCTTGGGCAGTTACAATGAGCAGTTCTTC
CASSLGSYNEQFF
>TRBV5-6|.|TRBJ1-6|.
TGTGCCAGCAGCTTGGCCTTAGGCTTCTCAGCGTCACCCCTCCACTTT
CASSLALGFSASPLHF
>TRBV6-6|.|TRBJ2-7|.
TGTGCCAGCAGTTACTCGGGACTTCTCTCCTACGAGCAGTACTTC
CASSYSGLLSYEQYF
>TRBV7-3|TRBD1|TRBJ1-2|.
TGTGCCAGCAGCCCCACAGGGGCAGGCAGTGGCTACACCTTC
CASSPTGAGSGYTF
>TRBV29-1|.|TRBJ1-1|.
TGCAGCGTTGAAGACAGTTTAGAAGCTTTCTTT
CSVEDSLEAFF
>TRBV18|TRBD1|TRBJ1-4|.
TGTGCCAGCTCGCCTGGACAGGGTCGGGAAAAACTGTTTTTT
CASSPGQGREKLFF
>TRBV2|TRBD1|TRBJ2-5|.
TGTGCCAGCAGTGAAGCGGGACAGGGAAGGGACAGAGAGACCCAGTACTTC
CASSEAGQGRDRETQYF
>TRBV11-2|TRBD1|TRBJ2-7|.
TGTGCCAGCAGCTTTACCGAGACAGGGGTCCCCGAGCAGTACTTC
CASSFTETGVPEQYF
>TRBV9|TRBD2|TRBJ2-5|.
TGTGCCAGCAGCGTAGGAGGCGGGGGATCGGAGACCCAGTACTTC
CASSVGGGGSETQYF
>TRBV10-3|TRBD2|TRBJ2-3|.
TGTGCCACAAAGACTAGCGGGGGATTCACAGATACGCAGTATTTT
CATKTSGGFTDTQYF
>TRBV10-1|TRBD2|TRBJ2-3|once
TGCGCCAGCAGTGTCGGCCTAGCGGGAGTTGACGCAGATACGCAGTATTTT
CASSVGLAGVDADTQYF
>TRBV7-3|TRBD1|TRBJ2-7|.
TGTGCCAGCAGCGCGGGACAGGGAGAAAACGAGCAGTACTTC
CASSAGQGENEQYF
>TRBV18|.|TRBJ1-1|.
TGTGCCAGCTCTCGGGGGGATGGCCTAAACACTGAAGCTTTCTTT
CASSRGDGLNTEAFF
>TRBV7-8|TRBD2|TRBJ2-7|.
TGTGCCAGCAGCCTAGGTAGCCTAGCGGGATCCTACGAGCAGTACTTC
CASSLGSLAGSYEQYF
>TRBV6-1|.|TRBJ1-1|.
TGTGCCAGCAGTGGCAGGGTTCCGAACACTGAAGCTTTCTTT
CASSGRVPNTEAFF
>TRBV9|.|TRBJ2-3|.
TGTGCCAGCAGCGTAGTGTCTACAGATACGCAGTATTTT
CASSVVSTDTQYF
>TRBV7-6|TRBD2|TRBJ2-5|.
TGTGCCAGCAGCTTATGGCCTAGCGGACAAGAGACCCAGTACTTC
CASSLWPSGQETQYF
>TRBV25-1|.|TRBJ1-3|.
TGTGCCAGCACTTTGACAGAAAATGGAAACACCATATATTTT
CASTLTENGNTIYF
>TRBV25-1|TRBD2|TRBJ2-7|.
TGTGCCAGCAGTCTCGCCGGGAGGGAGTACTTC
CASSLAGREYF
>TRBV9|.|TRBJ1-2|.
TGTGCCAGCAGCGCCGGGACTGTCTATGGCTACACCTTC
CASSAGTVYGYTF
>TRBV19|.|TRBJ1-5|.
TGTGCCAGTACCCTGGAGGAAGGGAACAATCAGCCCCAGCATTTT
CASTLEEGNNQPQHF
>TRBV5-6|TRBD2|TRBJ2-3|.
TGTGCCAGCAGCTTCCGAGCGGGATCTCGTACAGATACGCAGTATTTT
CASSFRAGSRTDTQYF
>TRBV30|TRBD1|TRBJ1-2|.
TGTGCCTGGAGGGGACAGGGGGCCCTTGGCTACACCTTC
CAWRGQGALGYTF
>TRBV2|.|TRBJ2-2|.
TGTGCCAGCAGATTTACTAGGGTGGACACCGGGGAGCTGTTTTTT
CASRFTRVDTGELFF